This is a list of T cell receptor beta chains from one sample in a study of T cell repertoires in breast cancer. Using its own MiXCR run on the emulsion pairing reads, TCRdb lists one record per CDR3 protein. The sample includes about 40,000 distinct CDR3 sequences, roughly 44% of them seen just once. Sample: CD8+ T cells. All receptors come from a pool of human donors with breast cancer or a healthy control (not recorded which). The CDR3 runs from the conserved cysteine through the conserved F or W. Fields, in order: V gene, J gene, clone size, D gene, CDR3 DNA, CDR3 protein. A D gene is named only where the DNA matches it firmly. Some rows mark clone size as missing; the rest say once, few, many or name a class of expanded clone.

TRBV27	TRBJ2-1	few	TRBD2	TGTGCCAGCAGTCCCGGACTAGCGGGAGGGCCCAGCTACAATGAGCAGTTCTTC	CASSPGLAGGPSYNEQFF
TRBV11-1	TRBJ1-1	-	TRBD1	TGTGCCAGCAGCCCGGGACAGGGAAATGAAGCTTTCTTT	CASSPGQGNEAFF
TRBV28	TRBJ2-2	few	-	TGTGCCAGCAGTTGGGGCAGCGTGGGGGCCGGGGAGCTGTTTTTT	CASSWGSVGAGELFF
TRBV6-1	TRBJ2-4	many	-	TGTGCCAGCAGTGGAAGAGCCAAAAACATTCAGTACTTC	CASSGRAKNIQYF
TRBV20-1	TRBJ2-5	-	-	TGCAGTGCTAGAGGATTAGATCCTGGCGGACCTGGGGAGACCCAGTACTTC	CSARGLDPGGPGETQYF
TRBV6-5	TRBJ2-5	-	TRBD2	TGTGCCAGCAGTTACCGTCCCCCGGGACTAGCGGGGGGGGGACCCCAAGAGACCCAGTACTTC	CASSYRPPGLAGGGPQETQYF
TRBV11-3	TRBJ2-1	-	-	TGTGCCAGCAGCTTAGATGGGGTCTCCTACAATGAGCAGTTCTTC	CASSLDGVSYNEQFF
TRBV7-8	TRBJ1-3	-	-	TGTGCCAGCAGCTTAATGACCTCATTCGGGACGGGCGCTGGAAACACCATATATTTT	CASSLMTSFGTGAGNTIYF
TRBV27	TRBJ2-1	many	TRBD2	TGTGCCAGCAGGAGAACTAGCGGGGGCTACAATGAGCAGTTCTTC	CASRRTSGGYNEQFF
TRBV20-1	TRBJ2-6	-	-	TGCAGTGTTAACGGCCACACCATTTCTGGGGCCAACGTCCTGACTTTC	CSVNGHTISGANVLTF
TRBV27	TRBJ1-3	-	TRBD1	TGTGCCAGCAGTCCATATACGACAGGGGGTGGAAACACCATATATTTT	CASSPYTTGGGNTIYF
TRBV20-1	TRBJ1-4	few	TRBD1	TGCAGTGCTTACTCCGGGACAGGGGGCGCCGGGGAAAAACTGTTTTTT	CSAYSGTGGAGEKLFF
TRBV15	TRBJ1-5	-	-	TGTGCCACCAGCAGAGGAACAGGGACAAGCAGTCAGCCCCAGCATTTT	CATSRGTGTSSQPQHF
TRBV2	TRBJ1-5	-	-	TGTGCCAGCAACTTAATGGGAGGGACTAATCAGCCCCAGCATTTT	CASNLMGGTNQPQHF
TRBV5-6	TRBJ1-4	-	-	TGTGCCAGCAGCTCCTGGGACACCTCGGACGGTGAAAAACTGTTTTTT	CASSSWDTSDGEKLFF
TRBV5-1	TRBJ1-1	-	TRBD1	TGCGCCAGCAGCTTGAGGACAGGGATGGTGAACACTGAAGCTTTCTTT	CASSLRTGMVNTEAFF
TRBV7-8	TRBJ2-7	-	-	TGTGCCAGCAGCTTGGACATCCAACAGGGCTACGAGCAGTACTTC	CASSLDIQQGYEQYF
TRBV2	TRBJ2-5	many	-	TGTGCCAGCAGTCTACTCCTCTCGGAGGCCCAGTACTTC	CASSLLLSEAQYF
TRBV6-1	TRBJ1-1	few	-	TGTGCCAGCAGTGAAGTGGTGGGGGGAGAGAACACTGAAGCTTTCTTT	CASSEVVGGENTEAFF
TRBV9	TRBJ2-3	-	-	TGTGCCAGCAGCCAACAGGGACAAATCACAGATACGCAGTATTTT	CASSQQGQITDTQYF
TRBV5-1	TRBJ2-7	-	TRBD1	TGCGCCAGCAGCTTGGGGGACAGCCGAACCACCTACGAGCAGTACTTC	CASSLGDSRTTYEQYF
TRBV27	TRBJ2-7	-	-	TGTGCCAGCGCATCAGGGTACGAGCAGTACTTC	CASASGYEQYF
TRBV7-2	TRBJ2-2	-	TRBD1	TGTGCCAGCAGCGTACAGGGGATTGGGACCGGGGAGCTGTTTTTT	CASSVQGIGTGELFF